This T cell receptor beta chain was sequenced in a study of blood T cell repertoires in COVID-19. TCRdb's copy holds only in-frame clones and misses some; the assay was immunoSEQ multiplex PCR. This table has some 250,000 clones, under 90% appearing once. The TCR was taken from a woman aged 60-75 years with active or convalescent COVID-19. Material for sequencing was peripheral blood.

CDR3 in DNA: TGTGCCAGTAGTATCGGAGGGGCAACCTACAATGAGCAGTTCTTC. This translates into CASSIGGATYNEQFF. The V and J genes are TRBV19 and TRBJ2-1; weak D call: TRBD2 (6 bases). The CDR3 runs to 15 residues. V was cut by 3 bases and J by 2 bases, with 11 bases left in between. Germline V gives CDR1 LNHDA, CDR2 SQIVND (reference sequence). The full variable domain, rest sourced from reference TRBV19 and TRBJ2-1, is DGGITQSPKYLFRKEGQNVTLSCEQNLNHDAMYWYRQDPGQGLRLIYYSQIVNDFQKGDIAEGYSVSREKKESFPLTVTSAQKNPTAFYLCASSIGGATYNEQFFGPGTRLTVL.